This entry lists 13 T cell receptor beta chains sequenced from one sample in a study of technical replicates of blood from a few donors. Sequenced by immunoSEQ multiplex PCR; TCRdb stores in-frame clones only, minus some. The table lists over 75,000 clones, about 97% of them singletons, with around 0.18% in the top ten. Specimen: T cells isolated from PBMCs. These receptors originate from a human donor in good health.

V usage is TRBV13 and J usage is TRBJ1-1; D is unresolved. Between the trimmed V and J ends, which lost 0 bases and 1 base, there was a span of 6 bases. This CDR3 is 14 amino acids long. Germline V gene data show CDR1 as PRHDT and CDR2 as FYEKMQ (reference sequence). Here the CDR3 DNA reads TGTGCCAGCAGCTTAGGCCCAGGGAACACTGAAGCTTTCTTT. This codes for CASSLGPGNTEAFF.

J is TRBJ2-7 and V is TRBV6-1; 7 positions agree with TRBD2. Germline V gene lookup returns CDR1 MNHNS and CDR2 SASEGT. CDR3 length: 14 residues. The junction had 4 bases not matched to a gene; V was cut back by 5 bases and J by 0 bases. This CDR3 reads CASSNSGPSYEQYF. CDR3 sequence (DNA): TGTGCCAGCAGTAATAGCGGGCCCTCCTACGAGCAGTACTTC.

The chain uses TRBV29-1 and TRBJ1-2; 7 bases are a match to TRBD1. The CDR3 is 13 amino acids. V gave up 7 bases and J gave up 6 bases; unmatched junction bases: 11. Germline CDR1 and CDR2: SQVTM and ANQGSEA. CDR3: CSAQSRGNHGYTF. The DNA for the CDR3 is TGCAGCGCCCAAAGCAGGGGGAATCATGGCTACACCTTC.

This clone was seen just once. V is TRBV20-1 and J is TRBJ2-5; perhaps TRBD2 as D (5 bases). Germline assignment: CDR1 DFQATT and CDR2 SNEGSKA (reference sequence). V lost 4 bases to trimming and J lost 4 bases, with 7 bases between them. The CDR3 is made up of 11 amino acids. CDR3: CSATSTETQYF. In nucleotides, the CDR3 is TGCAGTGCTACTAGCACAGAGACCCAGTACTTC.

The gene calls are TRBV19 and TRBJ1-1, with TRBD1 matching 9 bases. The germline V gene has CDR1 LNHDA and CDR2 SQIVND (reference sequence). Losses at the gene ends were 4 bases for V and 5 bases for J; bases not matched to a gene: 14. There are 17 residues in the CDR3. CDR3 sequence reads: CASSTLSYTGGQTEAFF. CDR3 nucleotide sequence: TGTGCCAGTAGTACCCTGTCGTATACAGGGGGCCAGACTGAAGCTTTCTTT.

Only one count was recorded for this clone. V usage is TRBV5-1 and J usage is TRBJ2-3, with TRBD2 matching 8 bases. The CDR3 sequence is 15 residues long. Germline V lookup: CDR1 SGHRS, CDR2 YFSETQ. V gave up 6 bases and J gave up 5 bases; unmatched junction bases: 11. CDR3 bases: TGCGCCAGCACAGTAGGGACTAGGAAAGGAGATACGCAGTATTTT. Its protein is CASTVGTRKGDTQYF.

This chain links TRBV5-1 with TRBJ1-1; D perhaps matches TRBD1 (6 bases). Germline values: CDR1 SGHRS, CDR2 YFSETQ. The V gene lost 1 base and the J gene lost 0 bases, with 28 bases spanning the gap. This CDR3 is 21 amino acids long. CDR3 DNA sequence: TGCGCCAGCAGCTTGCCGCGTGTCCTCAAGGACAGCGCGAATGTGAACACTGAAGCTTTCTTT. This codes for CASSLPRVLKDSANVNTEAFF.

Here the CDR3 reads CAWEGGGLVGETQYF. The CDR3 DNA follows: TGTGCCTGGGAGGGCGGGGGGCTGGTTGGTGAGACCCAGTACTTC. The chain carries TRBV30 and TRBJ2-5, with 8 bases lining up with TRBD2. Unmatched junction bases numbered 13, after V lost 5 bases and J lost 5 bases. CDR3 length equals 15 residues. Looked up from germline, CDR1 is GTSNPN and CDR2 is SVGIG (reference sequence).

The chain links TRBV2 to TRBJ1-2; 12 bases are shared with TRBD1. The CDR3 consists of 16 residues. The ends lost 6 bases at V and 8 bases at J; junction bases unmatched: 13. Germline-derived CDR1 and CDR2 are SNHLY and FYNNEI. CDR3 loop: CASRNTGTGGAVGYTF. DNA for the CDR3: TGTGCCAGCAGGAACACCGGGACAGGGGGCGCGGTGGGCTACACCTTC. The variable domain in full, with the rest retrieved from reference TRBV2 and TRBJ1-2, is EPEVTQTPSHQVTQMGQEVILRCVPISNHLYFYWYRQILGQKVEFLVSFYNNEISEKSEIFDDQFSVERPDGSNFTLKIRSTKLEDSAMYFCASRNTGTGGAVGYTFGSGTRLTVV.

The chain employs TRBV29-1 and TRBJ1-1; TRBD1 agrees at 8 bases. Germline CDR1 reads SQVTM; CDR2 reads ANQGSEA. The CDR3 is made up of 14 amino acids. Trimming took 6 bases from V and 4 from J; bases not matched to a gene: 10. The CDR3 nucleotides read TGCAGCGTCGAAAAGACAGGGGATAGCACTGAAGCTTTCTTT. Encoded protein: CSVEKTGDSTEAFF. Using reference TRBV29-1 and TRBJ1-1 for the parts outside the CDR3, the full variable domain is SAVISQKPSRDICQRGTSLTIQCQVDSQVTMMFWYRQQPGQSLTLIATANQGSEATYESGFVIDKFPISRPNLTFSTLTVSNMSPEDSSIYLCSVEKTGDSTEAFFGQGTRLTVV.

The genes are TRBV15 and TRBJ1-1; TRBD1 matches at 11 bases. The CDR3 covers 16 residues. V lost 5 bases and J lost 2; bases outside the gene matches: 7. Germline values: CDR1 LNHNV, CDR2 YYDKDF (reference sequence). CDR3 DNA: TGTGCCACCAGCGAACCGGGACAGGGGGTTAACACTGAAGCTTTCTTT. Its translation is CATSEPGQGVNTEAFF.

The chain is built from TRBV7-2 and TRBJ2-1; no clear D. The V end lost 5 bases, the J end lost 7 bases, and 15 bases lay between the germline ends. The CDR3 spans 14 residues. CDR1 and CDR2 from the germline V gene are SGHTA and FQGNSA. The CDR3 reads CASSLPPLLNEQFF. The DNA for the CDR3 is TGTGCCAGCAGCCTACCCCCACTATTGAATGAGCAGTTCTTC.

The chain carries TRBV9 and TRBJ2-2; D is perhaps TRBD1 (6 bases). This CDR3 is built from 17 residues. Looked up from germline, CDR1 is SGDLS and CDR2 is YYNGEE. V was clipped by 4 bases and J by 2 bases, with 18 bases between them. The CDR3 DNA reads as TGTGCCAGCAGCCGCTCTAGGGGGACACCCAACACCGGGGAGCTGTTTTTT. Its translation: CASSRSRGTPNTGELFF.